This T cell receptor (beta chain) was sequenced in a study of blood T cell repertoires in COVID-19. This CDR3 is built from 11 residues. Germline V gives CDR1 SNHLY, CDR2 FYNNEI. V lost 8 bases, J lost 8 bases, and 3 bases stayed unmatched. Original handling: Estimation of nucleated cell counts was performed using reference gene primer amplification. Data came from immunoSEQ multiplex PCR; TCRdb stores just in-frame clones and leaves some out. That table is the source of V, J and clone size, and D and trimming were worked out from the DNA. Altogether around 180,000 clones are present, around 85% being singletons, with the ten largest covering 11%.

The sequenced material came from peripheral blood. This TCR came from a human donor with active or convalescent COVID-19. The donor label of this sample is uncertain. This chain connects TRBV2 to TRBJ1-3; 7 nucleotides line up with TRBD1. CDR3 sequence reads: CASQGEYTIYF. Written as DNA, the CDR3 is TGTGCCAGCCAGGGGGAGTACACCATATATTTT.